Presented here are 5 T cell receptor beta chains from one specimen sequenced in a study of blood T cell repertoires in COVID-19. Clones were sequenced by immunoSEQ multiplex PCR, and TCRdb holds only the in-frame ones, with some missing. The sample has approximately 60,000 clones; approximately 79% are singletons. What was sequenced was peripheral blood. The receptors derive from an elderly woman with active or convalescent COVID-19.

The chain carries TRBV7-2 and TRBJ2-4; 12 bases agree with TRBD2. CDR3 length: 15 residues. V lost 5 bases to trimming and J lost 1 base; unmatched junction nucleotides: 0. The germline V gene encodes CDR1 SGHTA and CDR2 FQGNSA. CDR3 DNA sequence: TGTGCCAGCAGCGGGACTAGCGGGGCCAAAAACATTCAGTACTTC. Amino acid sequence: CASSGTSGAKNIQYF.

This clone showed up just a few times. The rearrangement links TRBV10-3 to TRBJ2-1; D ambiguous. Per germline, CDR1 ENHRY and CDR2 SYGVKD. V was shortened by 7 bases and J by 2 bases, with 6 bases between the two germline ends. The CDR3 has 12 amino acids. The CDR3 region is CAIKNTYNEQFF. DNA for the CDR3: TGTGCCATCAAGAACACCTACAATGAGCAGTTCTTC.

This clone was seen more than once but under ten times. V and J are TRBV9 and TRBJ1-6; TRBD1 is a possible D gene (5 bases). CDR3 length equals 15 residues. Germline CDR1 SGDLS, CDR2 YYNGEE. Trimming cost V 4 bases and J 5 bases, with 13 bases left between them. This CDR3 reads CASSYGGLNNSPLHF. The CDR3 region has the DNA TGTGCCAGCAGCTACGGGGGTCTGAATAATTCACCCCTCCACTTT.

V gene TRBV5-6 combines with J gene TRBJ2-2, with 9 bases fitting TRBD2. The CDR3 covers 16 residues. Germline V gene data show CDR1 as SGHDT and CDR2 as YYEEEE. With V trimmed by 3 bases and J by 0 bases, 3 bases remained unmatched. The CDR3 nucleotides are TGTGCCAGCAGCTACCTAGCGGGGACGAACACCGGGGAGCTGTTTTTT. Translation: CASSYLAGTNTGELFF. Together with reference TRBV5-6 and TRBJ2-2, the CDR3 gives the full variable domain: DAGVTQSPTHLIKTRGQQVTLRCSPKSGHDTVSWYQQALGQGPQFIFQYYEEEERQRGNFPDRFSGHQFPNYSSELNVNALLLGDSALYLCASSYLAGTNTGELFFGEGSRLTVL.

The chain combines TRBV5-5 with TRBJ1-1; 7 positions match TRBD1. Per the germline V gene, CDR1 is SGHKS and CDR2 is YYEKEE (reference sequence). Trimming removed 1 base from V and 3 bases from J; junction bases left unmatched: 6. CDR3 size: 15 residues. Here the CDR3 reads CASSLQPTGDTEAFF. The CDR3 DNA sequence: TGTGCCAGCAGCTTGCAGCCTACAGGGGACACTGAAGCTTTCTTT.